The 11 T cell receptor beta chains presented below share a single source sample, sequenced in a study of CD8+ T cells in alopecia areata. After isolation, RNA underwent reverse transcription to generate cDNA as the sequencing template. Profiling relied on immunoSEQ multiplex PCR, and the TCRdb table lists in-frame clones only, not all of them. The table records 150,000 to 200,000 clones, roughly 60% of them present only once. Treatment described: oral pan-JAK inhibitor, 5-10 mg twice daily. The input for sequencing was CD4+ T cells sorted from blood, taken at approximately week 50, from a patient treated with tofacitinib. These receptors were taken from a human donor with alopecia areata.

CDR3 protein: CASSQEGRTGLAGELFF. The DNA for the CDR3 is TGCGCCAGCAGCCAAGAAGGCAGAACGGGGCTGGCCGGGGAGCTGTTTTTT. This chain uses TRBV4-3 with TRBJ2-2, with D perhaps matching TRBD1 or TRBD2 (5 bases each). The germline V and J ends were trimmed by 0 bases and 6 bases, with 17 bases remaining between them. From germline, CDR1 is LGHNA and CDR2 YSLEER. CDR3 size: 17 residues.

V is TRBV25-1 and J is TRBJ2-1; possibly TRBD2 for D (6 bases). The CDR3 has 16 amino acids. V lost 0 bases and J 0 bases, leaving 9 bases between the germline ends. Germline V gene sequence: CDR1 MGHDK, CDR2 SYGVNS. CDR3 loop: CASSEYGGNSYNEQFF. CDR3 DNA sequence: TGTGCCAGCAGTGAATATGGGGGGAACTCCTACAATGAGCAGTTCTTC. The whole variable domain, remainder taken from reference TRBV25-1 and TRBJ2-1, is EADIYQTPRYLVIGTGKKITLECSQTMGHDKMYWYQQDPGMELHLIHYSYGVNSTEKGDLSSESTVSRIRTEHFPLTLESARPSHTSQYLCASSEYGGNSYNEQFFGPGTRLTVL.

The rearrangement uses TRBV4-3 and TRBJ2-7; 11 bases match TRBD2. With 3 bases clipped from V and 4 bases from J, the junction kept 11 bases outside the gene matches. Germline values: CDR1 LGHNA, CDR2 YSLEER. This CDR3 spans 17 amino acids. The CDR3 loop is CASSQDHSGTSGYEQYF. CDR3 bases: TGCGCCAGCAGCCAGGATCACTCCGGGACTAGCGGATACGAGCAGTACTTC.

The chain combines TRBV29-1 with TRBJ2-7; D not resolved. Looked up from germline, CDR1 is SQVTM and CDR2 is ANQGSEA. The CDR3 spans 13 residues. The germline V and J ends were trimmed by 3 bases and 2 bases, with 11 bases remaining between them. CDR3: CSVEKGSTYEQYF. CDR3 nucleotide sequence: TGCAGCGTTGAGAAAGGATCAACCTACGAGCAGTACTTC.

The chain has TRBV4-3 and TRBJ2-7; no firm D call. The CDR3 covers 14 residues. Between the trimmed V and J ends, which lost 0 bases and 6 bases, there was a span of 12 bases. Germline V gene data show CDR1 as LGHNA and CDR2 as YSLEER. The CDR3 DNA follows: TGCGCCAGCAGCCAAGATCTCGAGGTATCCGAGCAGTACTTC. Translating gives CASSQDLEVSEQYF.

V and J are TRBV10-3 and TRBJ1-1; tentatively, D is TRBD1 (5 bases). CDR1 is ENHRY, CDR2 SYGVKD, per germline. Trimming removed 2 bases at V and 11 bases at J, with 15 bases between. This CDR3 region has 13 residues. The CDR3 sequence is CAISEGKGDSAFF. CDR3 nucleotides: TGTGCCATCAGTGAGGGTAAAGGGGATTCGGCTTTCTTT.

The chain couples TRBV7-2 to TRBJ2-2, with D hard to call. Germline V gene sequence: CDR1 SGHTA, CDR2 FQGNSA. Trimming took off 1 base at V and 4 bases at J, with 10 bases between the two ends. The CDR3 is 15 residues long. CDR3 coding DNA: TGTGCCAGCAGCTTAGTAATCGTGGCCACCGGGGAGCTGTTTTTT. Amino acids: CASSLVIVATGELFF.

The chain has TRBV29-1 and TRBJ1-1; D is undetermined. Germline V CDR1 and CDR2: SQVTM, ANQGSEA. V was cut by 0 bases and J by 5 bases, with 7 bases left in between. The CDR3 sequence is 12 residues long. For the CDR3, the DNA is TGCAGCGTTGAAGAAAGGCCGACTGAAGCTTTCTTT. Translation gives CSVEERPTEAFF.

There are a few counts of this clone. The genes are TRBV30 and TRBJ1-2, with D possibly being TRBD1 (5 bases). V was clipped by 7 bases and J by 2 bases, with 14 bases between them. The CDR3 has 13 residues. Germline V gene lookup returns CDR1 GTSNPN and CDR2 SVGIG (reference sequence). The CDR3 DNA follows: TGTGCCTCTAGGACACGCCACAACTATGGCTACACCTTC. This gives the protein CASRTRHNYGYTF.

In this sample, this clone turned up a few times. The chain joins TRBV6-5 to TRBJ1-6; TRBD1 is a possible D gene (5 bases). CDR3 length equals 15 residues. Germline CDR1 reads MNHEY; CDR2 reads SVGAGI. The V gene lost 1 base and the J gene lost 9 bases, with 13 bases spanning the gap. The CDR3 region is CASSYLAGSFSPLHF. CDR3 in DNA: TGTGCCAGCAGTTACTTGGCAGGGTCTTTTTCACCCCTCCACTTT.

The gene calls are TRBV10-3 and TRBJ1-6, with 10 positions matching TRBD1. The CDR3 loop spans 13 amino acids. Germline V CDR1 and CDR2: ENHRY, SYGVKD. V gave up 6 bases and J gave up 8 bases; unmatched junction bases: 1. CDR3 loop: CAIRGTGDSPLHF. CDR3 nucleotides: TGTGCCATCAGGGGGACAGGGGATTCACCCCTCCACTTT.